These 29 T cell receptor beta chains were all obtained from the same sample, sequenced in a study of spatial heterogeneity in lung cancer (dated by TCRdb to about 2019). General conclusions and limits of the study: The tumor nonsynonymous mutation count correlated with the number of expanded alpha and beta TCRs within the tumor.

No antigen has been assigned to these receptors. Library creation used 5' RACE. Reads for this sample came from a NextSeq 500. The public reads were reanalyzed by TCRdb: fastp trimming at Q25, MiXCR alignment, in-frame beta chains only. A single entry per CDR3 protein holds the most common genes and DNA from its merged rows. The sample table shows about 6,800 distinct CDR3 sequences, and more than 13% are seen once. The top ten hold over 8% of the sample. This specimen's time point label, per the study, means: sample taken at primary tumor resection. Sequenced material: lung tumor tissue, taken at surgery. The receptors here all came from a male donor with early-stage non-small cell lung cancer.

This clonotype ranks as medium-sized. For a library built for alpha chains, this beta chain is a stray read; little rests on its size. V usage is TRBV20-1 and J usage is TRBJ2-1; D uncertain. V was shortened by 6 bases and J by 9 bases, with 18 bases between the two germline ends. The length of the CDR3 is 13 residues. Germline V gene lookup returns CDR1 DFQATT and CDR2 SNEGSKA (reference sequence). The DNA for the CDR3 is TGCAGTGCGATTACTACTCATTCGATTGAGCAGTTCTTC. This codes for CSAITTHSIEQFF.

By share of the sample, this clonotype is medium-sized (0.01 to 0.1%). As an off-target read in a library built for alpha chains, this beta chain has a frequency of little significance. The rearrangement uses TRBV10-3 and TRBJ1-1; D is undetermined. Deletions cut 3 bases from V and 8 bases from J, with 7 bases between. CDR1 and CDR2 from the germline V gene are ENHRY and SYGVKD. The CDR3 consists of 11 residues. The CDR3 is CAISEVREAFF. The CDR3 region has the DNA TGTGCCATCAGTGAAGTCAGGGAAGCTTTCTTT.

This clonotype qualifies as medium-sized. This beta chain lies outside the target of a library built for alpha chains; its clone size means little. The chain couples TRBV20-1 to TRBJ1-3, with 7 positions matching TRBD1. V shed 6 bases and J 0 bases; nucleotides not matched to a gene: 17. Looked up from germline, CDR1 is DFQATT and CDR2 is SNEGSKA (reference sequence). The CDR3 loop spans 18 amino acids. CDR3 DNA sequence: TGCAGTGCCTCCGGGACAGATTACCACCGGAGCTCTGGAAACACCATATATTTT. Translation gives CSASGTDYHRSSGNTIYF.

This clonotype was seen at least ten times. This beta chain lies outside the target of a library built for alpha chains; its clone size means little. The V gene is TRBV10-3, the J gene TRBJ1-3; 7 bases match TRBD1. Germline assignment: CDR1 ENHRY and CDR2 SYGVKD. The CDR3 has 13 amino acids. V was pared by 10 bases and J by 4 bases, with 7 bases of the junction left unmatched. The CDR3 region is CATTGAEGNTIYF. The CDR3 DNA sequence: TGTGCCACCACAGGGGCAGAAGGAAACACCATATATTTT.

On this clonotype: A library prepared for alpha chains yielded this beta chain as an off-target read; its size is of little meaning. The chain uses TRBV9 and TRBJ2-1, with 9 bases identical to TRBD2. Looked up from germline, CDR1 is SGDLS and CDR2 is YYNGEE. The J segment lost 6 bases and the V segment lost 1 base, leaving 5 bases of the junction unmatched. The CDR3 length is 15 residues. CDR3 region: CASSVRASGVNEQFF. The CDR3 DNA is TGTGCCAGCAGCGTAAGGGCTAGCGGGGTCAATGAGCAGTTCTTC.

This clonotype was counted many times. Since it is a stray read in a library aimed at alpha chains, this beta chain has a size that is not meaningful. The genes are TRBV12-3 or TRBV12-4 and TRBJ1-2, with D perhaps matching TRBD1 (5 bases). V was clipped by 5 bases and J by 2 bases, with 12 bases between them. The CDR3 length is 14 residues. Here the CDR3 DNA reads TGTGCCAGCAGTCCTCATGGGGGAAACTATGGCTACACCTTC. Translation: CASSPHGGNYGYTF.

Turning to this clonotype: This beta chain is a stray sequence in a library constructed for alpha chains; its clone size is not meaningful. The rearrangement joins TRBV3-1 to TRBJ1-3; D call uncertain. Germline loops: CDR1 LGHDT, CDR2 YNNKEL (reference sequence). V lost 4 bases and J lost 2, with 12 bases in between. This CDR3 has 15 amino acids. The chain's CDR3 is CASSPRRQAGNTIYF. In nucleotides, the CDR3 is TGTGCCAGCAGCCCCCGTCGCCAGGCTGGAAACACCATATATTTT.

By sample share, this clonotype is medium-sized. As an off-target read in a library built for alpha chains, this beta chain has a frequency of little significance. V and J are TRBV7-8 and TRBJ1-1, with 7 positions matching TRBD1. V shed 5 bases, J shed 2 bases, and the junction held 17 bases outside the gene matches. CDR3 length: 18 residues. The germline CDR1 and CDR2 sequences are SGHVS and FQNEAQ. As DNA, the CDR3 is TGTGCCAGCAGCCTATACTCTTCTCAGGGGGGGACAAACACTGAAGCTTTCTTT. It yields the protein CASSLYSSQGGTNTEAFF. The full variable domain, completed using reference TRBV7-8 and TRBJ1-1, is GAGVSQSPRYKVAKRGQDVALRCDPISGHVSLFWYQQALGQGPEFLTYFQNEAQLDKSGLPSDRFFAERPEGSVSTLKIQRTQQEDSAVYLCASSLYSSQGGTNTEAFFGQGTRLTVV.

The sample holds many counts of this clonotype. This beta chain came through as a stray read in a library set up for alpha chains, and its size says little. The chain recombines TRBV29-1 with TRBJ2-1; 9 positions match TRBD1. Germline V CDR1 and CDR2: SQVTM, ANQGSEA. The CDR3 totals 15 residues. Trimming took 6 bases from V and 0 from J; bases not matched to a gene: 6. The CDR3 nucleotides read TGCAGCGTACTAGACAGGGGGAGCTCCTACAATGAGCAGTTCTTC. Translation gives CSVLDRGSSYNEQFF.

This clonotype appeared many times. This beta chain came through as a stray read in a library set up for alpha chains, and its size says little. The rearrangement links TRBV12-5 to TRBJ2-7; no firm D call. The germline V gene has CDR1 LGHNT and CDR2 FRNRAP. The CDR3 length is 17 residues. Trimming stripped 5 bases from V and 0 bases from J, with 20 bases between. CDR3 DNA: TGTGCTAGTGGTCCACCTCCTACGGGCCCGAGCTCCTACGAGCAGTACTTC. It encodes CASGPPPTGPSSYEQYF.

This clonotype was recorded many times. The library was built for alpha chains, so this beta chain is an off-target read and its size means little. The chain links TRBV27 to TRBJ1-5; 7 nucleotides line up with TRBD1. The germline V gene encodes CDR1 MNHEY and CDR2 SMNVEV (reference sequence). The CDR3 is 14 amino acids. Trimming removed 5 bases from V and 7 bases from J; junction bases left unmatched: 8. The CDR3 DNA reads TGTGCCAGCAGTCCCTCCCAGGGGGGCCAGCCCCAGCATTTT. Translation: CASSPSQGGQPQHF.

In the case of this clonotype: The library was prepared for alpha chains; this beta chain is a stray read, so its frequency means little. The chain couples TRBV9 to TRBJ2-7; TRBD2 matches 8 bases. The CDR3 runs 14 residues. The V segment lost 0 bases and the J segment 6 bases; nucleotides outside the gene matches: 5. The germline V gene has CDR1 SGDLS and CDR2 YYNGEE. The CDR3, as DNA: TGTGCCAGCAGCGTAGATGCGGGAGGTGGCGAGCAGTACTTC. Protein sequence: CASSVDAGGGEQYF. The variable domain in full, with the rest retrieved from reference TRBV9 and TRBJ2-7, is DSGVTQTPKHLITATGQRVTLRCSPRSGDLSVYWYQQSLDQGLQFLIQYYNGEERAKGNILERFSAQQFPDLHSELNLSSLELGDSALYFCASSVDAGGGEQYFGPGTRLTVT.

By share of the sample, this clonotype is medium-sized (0.01 to 0.1%). For a library built for alpha chains, this beta chain is a stray read; little rests on its size. V and J are TRBV6-6 and TRBJ1-1; D remains ambiguous. CDR3 length: 14 residues. Germline values: CDR1 MNHNY, CDR2 SVGAGI (reference sequence). V was shortened by 7 bases and J by 0 bases, with 12 bases between the two germline ends. The CDR3, as DNA: TGTGCCAGCATCCCGGATATTATGAACACTGAAGCTTTCTTT. Protein product: CASIPDIMNTEAFF.

A remark on this clonotype: This beta chain was picked up by a library intended for alpha chains and is off target, so its count carries little meaning. This chain joins TRBV12-3 or TRBV12-4 and TRBJ1-5; no definite D call. The CDR3 is 14 residues long. V lost 9 bases and J 1 base, leaving 13 bases between the germline ends. CDR3 in amino acids: CASNPGGSNQPQHF. CDR3 nucleotide sequence: TGTGCCAGTAACCCCGGCGGGAGCAATCAGCCCCAGCATTTT.

Notes on this clonotype: Since it is a stray read in a library aimed at alpha chains, this beta chain has a size that is not meaningful. The chain is built from TRBV12-3 or TRBV12-4 and TRBJ2-1, with D tentatively TRBD2 (6 bases). Trimming shortened V by 5 bases and J by 15 bases, and 14 bases separated the two germline ends. The CDR3 runs 11 residues. This CDR3 reads CASSVMGGLFF. Written as DNA, the CDR3 is TGTGCCAGCAGTGTTATGGGGGGTCTGTTCTTC.

This clonotype was seen ten or more times. As an off-target read in a library built for alpha chains, this beta chain has a frequency of little significance. This chain's CDR3 is CASSSGQAYGYTF. CDR3 nucleotide sequence: TGTGCCAGCAGCTCGGGACAGGCCTATGGCTACACCTTC. The chain couples TRBV5-6 to TRBJ1-2; 8 nucleotides align to TRBD1. Losses at the gene ends were 3 bases for V and 4 bases for J; bases not matched to a gene: 2. The germline V gene encodes CDR1 SGHDT and CDR2 YYEEEE. The CDR3 is 13 amino acids.

This clonotype is deemed large (0.1 to 1%). The library was built for alpha chains, so this beta chain is an off-target read and its size means little. V usage is TRBV29-1 and J usage is TRBJ2-3, with D perhaps TRBD1 (5 bases). V was clipped by 7 bases and J by 7 bases, with 12 bases between them. This CDR3 is built from 11 residues. The germline V gene has CDR1 SQVTM and CDR2 ANQGSEA. In nucleotides, the CDR3 is TGCAGCGGGGTTGACAGTTATACGCAGTATTTT. It specifies CSGVDSYTQYF.

This clonotype is medium-sized by share. As an off-target read in a library built for alpha chains, this beta chain has a frequency of little significance. The chain couples TRBV6-2 or TRBV6-3 to TRBJ1-5; possible D gene TRBD1, 5 bases. V was cut by 10 bases and J by 1 base, with 20 bases left in between. The CDR3 covers 16 residues. Germline assignment: CDR1 MNHEY and CDR2 SVGEGT. The CDR3 reads CATHPFRGASNQPQHF. Here the CDR3 DNA reads TGTGCCACTCACCCGTTTCGGGGCGCAAGCAATCAGCCCCAGCATTTT.

The sample holds a few counts of this clonotype. For a library built for alpha chains, this beta chain is a stray read; little rests on its size. This chain connects TRBV6-6 to TRBJ2-5; D is undetermined. From germline, CDR1 is MNHNY and CDR2 SVGAGI (reference sequence). This CDR3 has 12 amino acids. The V end was cut by 6 bases, the J end by 5 bases, with 10 bases between. CDR3 sequence: CASSVNIETQYF. The CDR3 DNA reads TGTGCCAGCAGCGTAAATATCGAGACCCAGTACTTC.

This clonotype was counted between two and nine times. This beta chain lies outside the target of a library built for alpha chains; its clone size means little. CDR3 amino acids: CAWRVKGGEQYF. Here the CDR3 DNA reads TGTGCCTGGAGGGTGAAAGGAGGCGAGCAGTACTTC. V usage is TRBV30 and J usage is TRBJ2-7; D is perhaps TRBD2 (5 bases). CDR3 length: 12 residues. The germline gives CDR1 GTSNPN, CDR2 SVGIG (reference sequence). Trimming removed 3 bases from V and 6 bases from J, with 12 bases in between.

This clonotype showed up just a few times. This beta chain was picked up by a library intended for alpha chains and is off target, so its count carries little meaning. The DNA of the CDR3 is TGTGCCAGCAGCCTTATTGGACAGCTGAACTATGGCTACACCTTC. It yields the protein CASSLIGQLNYGYTF. The chain uses TRBV3-1 and TRBJ1-2; a possible D gene is TRBD1 (6 bases). The length of the CDR3 is 15 residues. V lost 4 bases, J lost 2 bases, and 14 bases lay in between. Germline loops: CDR1 LGHDT, CDR2 YNNKEL (reference sequence).

The sample holds many counts of this clonotype. This beta chain represents an off-target read in a library built for alpha chains; its size is of limited meaning. V gene TRBV27 combines with J gene TRBJ1-1; 8 nucleotides match TRBD1. CDR3 size: 16 residues. Germline V CDR1 and CDR2: MNHEY, SMNVEV (reference sequence). Trimming cost V 5 bases and J 2 bases; bases outside gene matches: 10. Here the CDR3 reads CASSKTPGQANTEAFF. CDR3 in DNA: TGTGCCAGCAGTAAAACTCCGGGACAGGCCAACACTGAAGCTTTCTTT.

This clonotype is medium-sized (0.01 to 0.1%) by share. The library was built for alpha chains, so this beta chain is an off-target read and its size means little. This chain uses TRBV5-4 with TRBJ1-3, with no clear D. V dropped 0 bases and J dropped 3 bases, with 7 bases sitting between them. The CDR3 covers 14 residues. Germline V gives CDR1 SGHNT, CDR2 YYREEE (reference sequence). CDR3 in amino acids: CASSLDRDGNTIYF. DNA for the CDR3: TGTGCCAGCAGCTTGGATAGAGATGGAAACACCATATATTTT.

Sample share makes this clonotype medium-sized (0.01 to 0.1%). The size of this beta chain means little, since it is a stray read in a library made for alpha chains. This chain uses TRBV12-2 with TRBJ1-2. TRBV12-2 is labeled a pseudogene. The CDR3 is made up of 13 amino acids. The CDR3, as DNA: TGTGCAAGTCGCTTAGACACTAACTATGGCTACACCTTC. It codes for CASRLDTNYGYTF.

This clonotype is large. As an off-target read in a library built for alpha chains, this beta chain has a frequency of little significance. The chain employs TRBV6-1 and TRBJ1-1; D is undetermined. This CDR3 is 14 amino acids long. The V gene lost 3 bases and the J gene lost 3 bases, with 11 bases spanning the gap. The germline V gene has CDR1 MNHNS and CDR2 SASEGT. In DNA form, the CDR3 reads TGTGCCAGCAGTGACACCCGACGGTACACTGAAGCTTTCTTT. This sequence encodes CASSDTRRYTEAFF.

This clonotype was picked up many times. With the library built for alpha chains, this beta chain is off target and its frequency is not meaningful. The CDR3 nucleotides read TGTGCCAGCAGTTCGCTAAGGAGCGGCGGAGAAAAACTGTTTTTT. Translated, it gives CASSSLRSGGEKLFF. The V and J genes are TRBV6-6 and TRBJ1-4, with no clear D. CDR3 length equals 15 residues. Germline lookup yields CDR1 MNHNY and CDR2 SVGAGI (reference sequence). Trimming removed 4 bases at V and 8 bases at J, with 17 bases between.

Ten or more counts support this clonotype. Within a library made for alpha chains, this beta chain is off target, and its count is uninformative. This rearrangement joins TRBV29-1 to TRBJ2-7; 8 bases line up with TRBD1. This CDR3 has 11 residues. CDR1 and CDR2 from the germline V gene are SQVTM and ANQGSEA. The V segment lost 4 bases and the J segment 6 bases; nucleotides outside the gene matches: 2. Here the CDR3 DNA reads TGCAGCGTTGTAACAGGGGGCGAGCAGTACTTC. As protein: CSVVTGGEQYF.

In its sample, this clonotype was seen many times. This beta chain is an unintended read in a library built for alpha chains; its size means little. J is TRBJ2-5 and V is TRBV6-2 or TRBV6-3, with 7 bases matching TRBD2. Germline CDR1 and CDR2: MNHEY and SVGEGT. Trimming took 2 bases from V and 5 from J; bases not matched to a gene: 11. The CDR3 has 16 amino acids. CDR3 coding DNA: TGTGCCAGCAGTTACCGAAGCGGGACGGGGTTGGAGACCCAGTACTTC. This encodes CASSYRSGTGLETQYF.

For this clonotype: This beta chain is a stray sequence in a library constructed for alpha chains; its clone size is not meaningful. The V and J genes are TRBV12-3 or TRBV12-4 and TRBJ1-1; TRBD1 agrees at 7 bases. After removal of 4 bases from V and 1 base from J, the junction contained 3 bases not matched to a gene. This CDR3 comprises 14 residues. CDR3 amino acids: CASSWTGPNTEAFF. CDR3 in DNA: TGTGCCAGCAGTTGGACAGGCCCGAACACTGAAGCTTTCTTT.